Shown below are 9 T cell receptor beta chains from a single sample sequenced in a study of neurological immune-mediated disorders (dated by TCRdb to the late 2010s). The library was generated by 5' RACE. The sequencer was an Illumina HiSeq 2500. TCRdb reprocessing: public reads trimmed at Q25 with fastp, clones called with MiXCR, in-frame beta chains kept. Rows merge per CDR3 protein into single entries with the most common DNA and genes. The sample table holds some 37,000 distinct CDR3 sequences, of which roughly 4.8% were seen once. The top ten constitute approximately 10% of the sample. Material for sequencing was CD4+ T cells from blood. The origin of the receptors is a young man in good health.

There are many counts of this clonotype. The chain has TRBV25-1 and TRBJ2-7; TRBD2 matches at 9 bases. The germline V gene has CDR1 MGHDK and CDR2 SYGVNS. There are 15 residues in the CDR3. J gave up 3 bases and V 3 bases, and 6 bases lay outside the gene matches. The CDR3 DNA reads as TGTGCCAGCAGTGATCAGCGGGGGGTTATCTACGAGCAGTACTTC. It translates to CASSDQRGVIYEQYF.

This clonotype occurred many times. The chain is built from TRBV4-3 and TRBJ1-2; 7 nucleotides align to TRBD1. The junction had 8 bases not matched to a gene; V was cut back by 0 bases and J by 4 bases. The length of the CDR3 is 16 residues. The germline V gene has CDR1 LGHNA and CDR2 YSLEER. This CDR3 is CASSQDYAGGSYGYTF. DNA of the CDR3: TGCGCCAGCAGCCAAGATTATGCAGGGGGTAGCTATGGCTACACCTTC.

The CDR3: CASIGTSGSYEQYF. The CDR3 nucleotides read TGTGCCAGCATCGGGACTAGCGGCTCCTACGAGCAGTACTTC. The V call is TRBV7-2, the J call TRBJ2-7; 11 bases are shared with TRBD2. Per the germline V gene, CDR1 is SGHTA and CDR2 is FQGNSA. The CDR3 loop spans 14 amino acids. The trim removed 7 bases at V and 0 bases at J, leaving 2 bases unmatched.

This clonotype was recorded many times. The CDR3 loop reads CASSMTGTDTQYF. The CDR3 coding sequence is TGCGCCAGCAGTATGACAGGGACAGATACGCAGTATTTT. The rearrangement links TRBV5-1 to TRBJ2-3, with TRBD1 identical over 7 bases. The germline V gene has CDR1 SGHRS and CDR2 YFSETQ. The CDR3 covers 13 residues. The ends lost 5 bases at V and 3 bases at J; junction bases unmatched: 3.

This clonotype was counted many times. V usage is TRBV10-3 and J usage is TRBJ1-5, with D perhaps matching TRBD1 (5 bases). The germline V gene encodes CDR1 ENHRY and CDR2 SYGVKD. Trimming stripped 0 bases from V and 9 bases from J, with 15 bases between. There are 15 residues in the CDR3. The CDR3 sequence is CAISESPLVGGPQHF. The CDR3 DNA reads TGTGCCATCAGTGAGTCGCCCCTTGTGGGGGGGCCCCAGCATTTT.

As for this clonotype: A much more abundant neighbour one base away suggests this may be a read error. The V gene is TRBV6-1, the J gene TRBJ1-5, with D tentatively TRBD1 (5 bases). Trimming left V 10 bases short and J 0 bases short, with 19 bases between. CDR3 length: 16 amino acids. Per the germline V gene, CDR1 is MNHNS and CDR2 is SASEGT. The CDR3 sequence: CANSVGTYHSNQPQHF. As DNA, the CDR3 is TGTGCCAACAGCGTGGGGACGTACCATAGCAATCAGCCCCAGCATTTT.

This clonotype has a count of ten or more. The genes are TRBV7-8 and TRBJ1-5, with 7 bases aligning to TRBD1. Germline V gene sequence: CDR1 SGHVS, CDR2 FQNEAQ. The CDR3 is 13 amino acids. V was clipped by 8 bases and J by 4 bases; unmatched bases: 5. CDR3 DNA sequence: TGTGCCAGCGCCAAACAGGGGAATCAGCCCCAGCATTTT. It encodes CASAKQGNQPQHF.

This clonotype came up many times. The CDR3 DNA sequence: TGTGCCAGCAGTACTCGAGACGGCTCCTACGAGCAGTACTTC. Translation: CASSTRDGSYEQYF. The chain employs TRBV6-2 or TRBV6-3 and TRBJ2-7; no firm D call. The length of the CDR3 is 14 residues. Germline CDR1 and CDR2: MNHEY and SVGEGT. Trimming left V 5 bases short and J 0 bases short, with 11 bases between.

This clonotype was observed many times. The V call is TRBV4-3, the J call TRBJ1-6; D call uncertain. Germline V gives CDR1 LGHNA, CDR2 YSLEER. Trimming cost V 6 bases and J 0 bases, with 6 bases left between them. The CDR3 consists of 14 residues. The CDR3, as DNA: TGCGCCAGCAGTCCGAGCTCCTATAATTCACCCCTCCACTTT. This codes for CASSPSSYNSPLHF.